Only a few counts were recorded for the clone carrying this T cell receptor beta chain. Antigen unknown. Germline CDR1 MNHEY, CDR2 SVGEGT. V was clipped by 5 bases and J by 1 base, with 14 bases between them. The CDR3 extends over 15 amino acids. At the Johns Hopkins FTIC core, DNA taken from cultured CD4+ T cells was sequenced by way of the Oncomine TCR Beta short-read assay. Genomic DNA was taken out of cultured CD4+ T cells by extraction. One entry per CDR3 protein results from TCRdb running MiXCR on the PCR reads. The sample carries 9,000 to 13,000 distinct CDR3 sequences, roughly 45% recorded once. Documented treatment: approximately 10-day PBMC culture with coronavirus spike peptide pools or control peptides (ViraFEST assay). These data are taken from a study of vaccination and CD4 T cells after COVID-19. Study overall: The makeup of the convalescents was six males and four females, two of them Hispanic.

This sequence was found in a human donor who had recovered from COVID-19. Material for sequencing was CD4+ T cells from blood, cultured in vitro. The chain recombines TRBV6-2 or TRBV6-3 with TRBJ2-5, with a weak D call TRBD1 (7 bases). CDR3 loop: CASSPHQGGQETQYF. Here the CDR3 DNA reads TGTGCCAGCAGTCCTCATCAGGGGGGCCAAGAGACCCAGTACTTC.